Below, one T cell receptor (beta chain) is given with its context. The antigen remains unidentified. Sequenced by immunoSEQ multiplex PCR; TCRdb stores in-frame clones only, minus some. The sample carries about 76,000 clones, roughly 80% recorded once. These data originate in a study of OX40 agonist ivuxolimab in advanced cancers. Study details: Prior checkpoint blockade (anti-PD-1, anti-PD-L1 or anti-CTLA-4) was permitted; around 40% had it. The study's findings and limits: The CD4+ and CD8+ T cells in the blood had expanded clonally by week 6 at 0.1 to 3.0 mg/kg.

This CDR3 comprises 13 residues. V lost 5 bases to trimming and J lost 8 bases, with 10 bases between them. Germline CDR1 and CDR2: SEHNR and FQNEAQ (reference sequence). The sequence derives from an adult with an advanced solid tumor such as melanoma, head and neck, liver or kidney cancer. This chain links TRBV7-9 with TRBJ1-6; D is unresolved. Sequences were derived from CD4+ or CD8+ T cells sorted from blood, sampled in a trial of the OX40 agonist ivuxolimab. This CDR3 reads CASSQNFDSPLHF. DNA of the CDR3: TGTGCCAGCAGCCAGAACTTTGATTCACCCCTCCACTTT.